This TCR beta chain was identified in a study of cytomegalovirus exposure and HLA in healthy donors. The V end was cut by 2 bases, the J end by 5 bases, with 6 bases between. The V gene's germline CDR1 is GTSNPN and CDR2 SVGIG (reference sequence). The CDR3 covers 11 residues. Both 60 Vbeta primers and 13 Jbeta primers went into the PCR. Here immunoSEQ multiplex PCR was the method, and the copy in TCRdb shows in-frame clones only, minus some. The sample shows about 110,000 clones, roughly 70% of them seen only once. The sequence came from a male donor in good health and CMV-seropositive. The chain combines TRBV30 with TRBJ2-5; D unresolved. What was sequenced was PBMCs. This CDR3 reads CAWSPAETQYF. CDR3 bases: TGTGCCTGGAGTCCAGCGGAGACCCAGTACTTC.